The following is a T cell receptor beta chain sequence with its context. Its antigen is still unknown. The data were obtained in a study of tumor-infiltrating lymphocytes in primary liver carcinoma. Background on the study: All patients, whether men or women, fell within 30 to 69 years of age. Regarding the study as a whole: Pairs of tumor regions overlapped more than tumor-adjacent and tumor-blood pairs did.

RNA isolated from unsorted whole blood supplied the blood RNA, with germline DNA also extracted. The CDR3 loop spans 16 amino acids. The V gene lost 2 bases and the J gene lost 1 base, with 12 bases spanning the gap. The germline V gene has CDR1 MDHEN and CDR2 SYDVKM. Constant-region priming of roughly 490 ng total RNA yielded TCR beta cDNA. Three-round nested multiplex PCR performed with slightly modified ARM-PCR produced the TCR beta libraries. A C-beta reverse primer and TRBV1-TRBV30 forward primers served in each of the first two PCR rounds, at approximately 10 cycles apiece. Each CDR3 protein is one row after TCRdb ran MiXCR on the multiplex PCR reads. The sample has about 320,000 distinct CDR3 sequences, less than 75% seen once; the top ten hold roughly 8.9%.

The specimen was peripheral blood. The chain employs TRBV28 and TRBJ2-1, with no clear D. The TCR sequence derives from a man between 35 and 55 years old with primary liver carcinoma and hepatitis B virus infection. The CDR3 nucleotides are TGTGCCAGCAGTTTAAGGGCTCCCAGGTCCTACAATGAGCAGTTCTTC. It specifies CASSLRAPRSYNEQFF. Supplemented by reference TRBV28 and TRBJ2-1, the full variable domain reads DVKVTQSSRYLVKRTGEKVFLECVQDMDHENMFWYRQDPGLGLRLIYFSYDVKMKEKGDIPEGYSVSREKKERFSLILESASTNQTSMYLCASSLRAPRSYNEQFFGPGTRLTVL.